Listed here is a single T cell receptor beta chain. Its antigen is unknown. In germline, CDR1 is SGHNT, CDR2 YYREEE (reference sequence). Trimming removed 0 bases at V and 4 bases at J, with 10 bases between. The CDR3 contains 14 residues. Profiling relied on immunoSEQ multiplex PCR, and the TCRdb table lists in-frame clones only, not all of them. The sample carries around 4,800 clones, 50% to 70% recorded once. The data were taken from a study of T cells in tumors after PD-1 blockade. At the level of the study: No patient had prior checkpoint blockade, systemic immunosuppression, or radiotherapy within 4 weeks. During anti-PD-1 treatment, some patients continued daily vismodegib 150 mg. Study-level findings and limits: Peripheral recruitment is suggested, as some novel exhausted tumor clones were in pre-treatment blood. Expanded exhausted CD8+ clones after therapy were mostly novel clonotypes.

The source of this sequence is a human donor with basal cell carcinoma. The rearrangement uses TRBV5-4 and TRBJ1-1, with a tentative D call TRBD1 (5 bases). The sample was tumor tissue, taken after anti-PD-1 treatment. DNA for the CDR3: TGTGCCAGCAGCTTGGACCAGGGTTCCACTGAAGCTTTCTTT. This sequence encodes CASSLDQGSTEAFF.